Below, 12 T cell receptor beta chains from the same sample are listed, as sequenced in a study of T cell changes during pregnancy in multiple sclerosis. Here immunoSEQ multiplex PCR was the method, and the copy in TCRdb shows in-frame clones only, minus some. The data contain 40,000 or so clones, 80% to 95% of them singletons. Specimen: CD4+ T cells from peripheral blood mononuclear cells, collected after pregnancy. The source is a female donor in good health, enrolled as a control in a pregnancy study.

The chain combines TRBV6-1 with TRBJ1-1; 7 bases align to TRBD1. The germline V gene encodes CDR1 MNHNS and CDR2 SASEGT. This CDR3 contains 13 residues. The V and J ends lost 6 bases and 0 bases, in that order; junction bases with no gene match: 1. CDR3 nucleotide sequence: TGTGCCAGCAGAGGGACAGTGAACACTGAAGCTTTCTTT. This encodes CASRGTVNTEAFF.

The chain combines TRBV5-4 with TRBJ2-5; 10 bases match TRBD2. Germline V gene lookup returns CDR1 SGHNT and CDR2 YYREEE (reference sequence). The CDR3 consists of 16 residues. J lost 9 bases, V lost 4 bases, and 15 bases had no gene match. The CDR3 nucleotides read TGTGCCAGCAGCCTGGGTCGAAAAGCGGGGGGGGAGGCCCAGTACTTC. Translation: CASSLGRKAGGEAQYF.

This sequence joins TRBV18 and TRBJ1-5; possible D gene TRBD1, 5 bases. The V gene's germline CDR1 is KGHSH and CDR2 LQKENI. Trimming took off 3 bases at V and 2 bases at J, with 11 bases between the two ends. CDR3 length equals 15 residues. In DNA, the CDR3 is TGTGCCAGCTCACCCCTCTCGGGGGGCAATCAGCCCCAGCATTTT. Protein sequence: CASSPLSGGNQPQHF.

This chain links TRBV7-2 with TRBJ2-2; no clear D. The CDR3 loop spans 16 amino acids. CDR1 SGHTA and CDR2 FQGNSA come from the germline V gene. The V and J ends lost 1 base and 2 bases respectively, with 11 bases between them. CDR3 residues: CASSLVVAANTGELFF. The CDR3 DNA reads TGTGCCAGCAGCTTAGTCGTAGCCGCCAACACCGGGGAGCTGTTTTTT.

The chain employs TRBV6-5 and TRBJ2-7, with D possibly matching TRBD1 (5 bases). This CDR3 is 12 amino acids long. Per germline, CDR1 MNHEY and CDR2 SVGAGI. V lost 6 bases and J lost 5, with 11 bases in between. The CDR3 bases are TGTGCCAGCAGCACCCCAGGGAACGAGCAGTACTTC. Translated, it gives CASSTPGNEQYF.

The chain has TRBV4-2 and TRBJ2-7; 11 bases line up with TRBD2. The CDR3 is 15 residues long. After removal of 4 bases from V and 0 bases from J, the junction contained 2 bases not matched to a gene. The germline V gene encodes CDR1 LGHNA and CDR2 YNFKEQ. This chain's CDR3 is CASSPGTSGSYEQYF. The CDR3 DNA reads TGTGCCAGCAGCCCCGGGACTAGCGGCTCCTACGAGCAGTACTTC.

The chain couples TRBV4-3 to TRBJ1-4, with a possible D match to TRBD1 (6 bases). Looked up from germline, CDR1 is LGHNA and CDR2 is YSLEER. Trimming stripped 5 bases from V and 10 bases from J, with 20 bases between. The CDR3 covers 15 residues. CDR3 bases: TGCGCCAGCAGCTACTCGGGGGCCGCGGGGGGAAAACTGTTTTTT. It yields the protein CASSYSGAAGGKLFF.

The V and J genes are TRBV30 and TRBJ2-1; 7 bases fit TRBD2. CDR3 length: 17 residues. Germline CDR1 and CDR2: GTSNPN and SVGIG (reference sequence). V lost 2 bases to trimming and J lost 0 bases; unmatched junction nucleotides: 10. The CDR3 DNA reads TGTGCCTGGAGTCGGGGGGTGGCGTGGAGCTCCTACAATGAGCAGTTCTTC. Its translation: CAWSRGVAWSSYNEQFF.

CDR3 nucleotides: TGTGCCAGCAGGGCTGGGGGGGGGCTGAGTTCAGGCTACACCTTC. It specifies CASRAGGGLSSGYTF. The V gene is TRBV6-1, the J gene TRBJ1-2; D perhaps matches TRBD1 (6 bases). Germline V CDR1 and CDR2: MNHNS, SASEGT. This CDR3 has 15 amino acids. Trimming left V 6 bases short and J 8 bases short, with 22 bases between.

The count of this clone is one. The chain employs TRBV30 and TRBJ2-4; possibly TRBD2 for D (6 bases). This CDR3 has 11 residues. Germline V lookup: CDR1 GTSNPN, CDR2 SVGIG (reference sequence). Trimming left V 4 bases short and J 7 bases short, with 8 bases between. CDR3 protein: CAWTGGNIQYF. The CDR3 DNA sequence: TGTGCCTGGACTGGGGGGAACATTCAGTACTTC.

The chain combines TRBV12-5 with TRBJ2-3; 7 bases agree with TRBD2. The CDR3 is 23 amino acids. J gave up 4 bases and V 8 bases, and 36 bases lay outside the gene matches. Germline-derived CDR1 and CDR2 are LGHNT and FRNRAP. Written as DNA, the CDR3 is TGTGCTAGTAGTGTCCGCGGTCCAGATCTTGTAGGATCGGGAGGTTGGGGCCCAGATACGCAGTATTTT. It encodes CASSVRGPDLVGSGGWGPDTQYF.

The chain couples TRBV9 to TRBJ1-2; the D is unclear. Germline V lookup: CDR1 SGDLS, CDR2 YYNGEE. The germline V and J ends were trimmed by 3 bases and 4 bases, with 19 bases remaining between them. The CDR3 contains 16 residues. CDR3 loop: CASSAATPTAGYGYTF. As DNA, the CDR3 is TGTGCCAGCAGCGCCGCGACTCCGACGGCGGGCTATGGCTACACCTTC. Based on the CDR3 plus reference TRBV9 and TRBJ1-2, the full variable domain is DSGVTQTPKHLITATGQRVTLRCSPRSGDLSVYWYQQSLDQGLQFLIQYYNGEERAKGNILERFSAQQFPDLHSELNLSSLELGDSALYFCASSAATPTAGYGYTFGSGTRLTVV.